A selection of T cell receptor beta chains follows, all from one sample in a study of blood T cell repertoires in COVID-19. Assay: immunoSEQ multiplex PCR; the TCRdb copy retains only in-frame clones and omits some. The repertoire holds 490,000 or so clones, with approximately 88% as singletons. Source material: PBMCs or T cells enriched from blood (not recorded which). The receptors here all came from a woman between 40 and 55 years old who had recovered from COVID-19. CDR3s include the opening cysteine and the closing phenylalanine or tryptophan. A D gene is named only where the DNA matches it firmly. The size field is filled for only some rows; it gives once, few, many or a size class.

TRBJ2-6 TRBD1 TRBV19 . TGTGCCAGTAGTATAGCTAGACAGGGGGCGTATGGGGCCAACGTCCTGACTTTC CASSIARQGAYGANVLTF
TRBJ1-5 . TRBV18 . TGTGCCAGCTCACCGGGCAGGTCCAATCAGCCCCAGCATTTT CASSPGRSNQPQHF
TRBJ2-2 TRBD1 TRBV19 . TGTGCCAGTAGGCCTGGCCTTGGACAGGGGGGTACCGGGGAGCTGTTTTTT CASRPGLGQGGTGELFF
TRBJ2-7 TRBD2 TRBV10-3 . TGTGCCATCAGTGAGTTGGGACTAGCGGAAAGCTCCTACGAGCAGTACTTC CAISELGLAESSYEQYF
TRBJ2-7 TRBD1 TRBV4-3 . TGCGCCAGCAGCGCCAGGGACAGACCCTACGAGCAGTACTTC CASSARDRPYEQYF
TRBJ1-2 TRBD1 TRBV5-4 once TGTGCCAGCAGCCAATCGGGACAGGCCGACTATGGCTACACCTTC CASSQSGQADYGYTF
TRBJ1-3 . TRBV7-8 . TGTGCCAGCAGCTTGGCCCCCCAGGGGTTTTCTGGAAACACCATATATTTT CASSLAPQGFSGNTIYF
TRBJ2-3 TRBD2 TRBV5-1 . TGCGCCAGCAGCTGGGAGGGGTCAGATACGCAGTATTTT CASSWEGSDTQYF
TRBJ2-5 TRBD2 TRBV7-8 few TGTGCCAGCAGCCACGGGGGGGAGACCCAGTACTTC CASSHGGETQYF
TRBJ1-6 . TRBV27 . TGTGCCAGCAGTCCCTTCGGCTCGTACAGCTCCTATAATTCACCCCTCCACTTT CASSPFGSYSSYNSPLHF
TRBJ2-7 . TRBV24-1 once TGTGCCACCAGTGATACAGGGTCCTACGAGCAGTACTTC CATSDTGSYEQYF
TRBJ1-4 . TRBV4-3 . TGCGCCAGCAATGCGATTCGGGGGGTGGGTGAAAAACTGTTTTTT CASNAIRGVGEKLFF
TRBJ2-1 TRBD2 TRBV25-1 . TGTGCCAGCAGTGAGGGGACTAGCGGGAGCTATATCGATGAGCAGTTCTTC CASSEGTSGSYIDEQFF
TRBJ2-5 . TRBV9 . TGTGCCAGCAGCTACGGCTGGGGTGGAGGGGAGACCCAGTACTTC CASSYGWGGGETQYF
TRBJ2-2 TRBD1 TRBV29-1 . TGCAGCGGTGGACAGGGCGCTTCCCTCACCGGGGAGCTGTTTTTT CSGGQGASLTGELFF
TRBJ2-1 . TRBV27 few TGTGCCAGCAGTTTATCCTACGCCAACTCCTACAATGAGCAGTTCTTC CASSLSYANSYNEQFF
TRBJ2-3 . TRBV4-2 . TGTGCCAGCAGCTCCCTAGCTGCGGGTGATACGCAGTATTTT CASSSLAAGDTQYF
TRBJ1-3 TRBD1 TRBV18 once TGTGCCAGCTCACCCTCGACAGGGAGTGGTGGAAACACCATATATTTT CASSPSTGSGGNTIYF
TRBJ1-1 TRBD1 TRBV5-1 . TGCGCCAGCAGCTTGGCCTGGGACAGGGAAAACACTGAAGCTTTCTTT CASSLAWDRENTEAFF
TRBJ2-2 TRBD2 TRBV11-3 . TGTGCCAGCAGCTACCGTAGCGGGACCAACACCGGGGAGCTGTTTTTT CASSYRSGTNTGELFF
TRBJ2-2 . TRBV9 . TGTGCCAGCAGCGCCCGACTTTCTAACACCGGGGAGCTGTTTTTT CASSARLSNTGELFF
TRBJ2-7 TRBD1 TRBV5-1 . TGCGCCAGCAGCTTCGACAGGGTTGGCGAGCAGTACTTC CASSFDRVGEQYF
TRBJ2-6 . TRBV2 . TGTGCCAGCAGTCTCCGTTCTGGGGCCAACGTCCTGACTTTC CASSLRSGANVLTF
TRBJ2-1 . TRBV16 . TGTGCCAGCAGCCCCCCACTAGAAAACAAGCAGTTCTTC CASSPPLENKQFF
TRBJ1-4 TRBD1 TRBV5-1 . TGCGCCAGCAGCCTACAGGGGGCATTTGAAAAACTGTTTTTT CASSLQGAFEKLFF
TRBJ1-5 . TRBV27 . TGTGCCAGCAGTTTTCGGCAGACTAATCAGCCCCAGCATTTT CASSFRQTNQPQHF
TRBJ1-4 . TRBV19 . TGTGCCAGTAGCACAGGGCACAGGCTAAATGAAAAACTGTTTTTT CASSTGHRLNEKLFF
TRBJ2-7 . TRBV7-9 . TGTGCCAGCAGCTTAGGAAACCAGGGAACCTACGAGCAGTACTTC CASSLGNQGTYEQYF
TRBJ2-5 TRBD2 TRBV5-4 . TGTGCCAGCAGCTTGGTAGGGTCTAGCGGGCCTCAAGAGACCCAGTACTTC CASSLVGSSGPQETQYF
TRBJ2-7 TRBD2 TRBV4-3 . TGCGCCAGCAGCCCTGGTAGCGGGAGAGGGTTCGAGCAGTACTTC CASSPGSGRGFEQYF
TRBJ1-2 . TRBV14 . TGTGCCAGCAGCCCGAGACAGCCCTACTATGGCTACACCTTC CASSPRQPYYGYTF
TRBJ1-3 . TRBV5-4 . TGTGCCAGCAGCCTAAGAGCTGGAAACACCATATATTTT CASSLRAGNTIYF
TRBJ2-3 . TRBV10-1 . TGCGCCAGCAGTGAGACAGCCCCAGATACGCAGTATTTT CASSETAPDTQYF
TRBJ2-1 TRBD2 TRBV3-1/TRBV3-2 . TGTGCCAGCAGCCAAGATCGGAGCGGGGGGCAGTTCTTC CASSQDRSGGQFF
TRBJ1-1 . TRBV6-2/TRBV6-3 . TGTGCCAGCAGTTACATCGGGCAGGGAGGTGTTGGGACTGAAGCTTTCTTT CASSYIGQGGVGTEAFF
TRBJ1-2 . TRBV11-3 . TGTGCCAGCAGCTTGCAGGGGTTTAACTATGGCTACACCTTC CASSLQGFNYGYTF
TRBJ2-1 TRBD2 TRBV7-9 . TGTGCCAGCAGCCGTAGGACTAGCGGGAGGTCCAATGAGCAGTTCTTC CASSRRTSGRSNEQFF
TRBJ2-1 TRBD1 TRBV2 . TGTGCCAGCAGTGAAGCTCTAGGGGACAGCGCGAACAATGAGCAGTTCTTC CASSEALGDSANNEQFF
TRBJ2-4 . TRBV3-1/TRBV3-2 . TGTGCCAGCAGTCAGACGGGGGTACTAGCCAAAAACATTCAGTACTTC CASSQTGVLAKNIQYF
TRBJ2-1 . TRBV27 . TGTGCCAGCAGCCAGGGTCGCCTCTACAATGAGCAGTTCTTC CASSQGRLYNEQFF
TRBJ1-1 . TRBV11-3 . TGTGCCAGCAGCTTAGTGGGGAGCACTGAAGCTTTCTTT CASSLVGSTEAFF
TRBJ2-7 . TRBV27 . TGTGCCAGCAGTTTCAGGGCAGTCAACCCCTACGAGCAGTACTTC CASSFRAVNPYEQYF
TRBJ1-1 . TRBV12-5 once TGTGCTAGTGGTTTTCGGTCGAGCGCTGAAGCTTTCTTT CASGFRSSAEAFF
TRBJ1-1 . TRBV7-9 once TGTGCCAGCAGCTTAAGCGGACAGATAGTGAACACTGAAGCTTTCTTT CASSLSGQIVNTEAFF
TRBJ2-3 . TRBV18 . TGTGCCAGCTCACCACGGGGCGGGATCACAGATACGCAGTATTTT CASSPRGGITDTQYF
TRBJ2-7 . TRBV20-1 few TGCAGCGGACTAACAACCTACGAGCAGTACTTC CSGLTTYEQYF
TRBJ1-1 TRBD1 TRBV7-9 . TGTGCCAGCAGTTTCTACCGGGACAGGAGTAACACTGAAGCTTTCTTT CASSFYRDRSNTEAFF